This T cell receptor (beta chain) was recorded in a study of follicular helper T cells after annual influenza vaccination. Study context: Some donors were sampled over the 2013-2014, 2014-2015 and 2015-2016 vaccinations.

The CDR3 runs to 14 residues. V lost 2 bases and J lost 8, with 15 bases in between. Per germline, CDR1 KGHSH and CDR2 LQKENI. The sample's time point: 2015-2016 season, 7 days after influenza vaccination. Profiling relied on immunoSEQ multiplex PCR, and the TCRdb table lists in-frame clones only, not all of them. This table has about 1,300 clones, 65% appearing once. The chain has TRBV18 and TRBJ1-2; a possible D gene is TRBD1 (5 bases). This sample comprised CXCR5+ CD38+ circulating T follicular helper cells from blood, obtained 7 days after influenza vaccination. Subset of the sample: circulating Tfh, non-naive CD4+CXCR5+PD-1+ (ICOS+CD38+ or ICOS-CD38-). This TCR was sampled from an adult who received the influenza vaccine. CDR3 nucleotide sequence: TGTGCCAGCTCACCAGCAGGGAACTTTGTCGGCTACACCTTC. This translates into CASSPAGNFVGYTF.